Listed below are T cell receptor beta chains from one sample, sequenced in a study of CD8 T cells in Susac syndrome. TCRdb reprocessed the immunoSEQ multiplex PCR reads with MiXCR, giving one entry per CDR3 protein. The sample comprises 240,000 or so distinct CDR3 sequences, 90% to 97% of which are singletons, and 0.1% rests with the top ten. The sample taken for sequencing was CD4+ T cells from PBMCs. The receptors stem from a human donor with Susac syndrome. CDR3s include the opening cysteine and the closing phenylalanine or tryptophan. The D gene is left open where the match is weak.

d_call: TRBD2; j_call: TRBJ2-7; v_call: TRBV20-1; cdr3_nt: TGCAGTGCCTCCCGGGCCACTAGCGGGGTTTGGGAGCAGTACTTC; cdr3_aa: CSASRATSGVWEQYF
d_call: TRBD1; j_call: TRBJ1-5; v_call: TRBV30; cdr3_nt: TGTGCCTGGAAGAAACAGGGGGGTAGCAATCAGCCCCAGCATTTT; cdr3_aa: CAWKKQGGSNQPQHF
d_call: NA; j_call: TRBJ2-1; v_call: TRBV29-1; cdr3_nt: TGCAGCGTTGAGCGACAGGACTACAATGAGCAGTTCTTC; cdr3_aa: CSVERQDYNEQFF
d_call: TRBD1; j_call: TRBJ2-4; v_call: TRBV6-2/TRBV6-3; cdr3_nt: TGTGCCAGCAGTTACTCGTTGGCCGCTAGACGACAGGGACAAAACATTCAGTACTTC; cdr3_aa: CASSYSLAARRQGQNIQYF
d_call: NA; j_call: TRBJ2-1; v_call: TRBV3-1; cdr3_nt: TGTGCCAGCAGCCAAGATGAAGCGCTAGCCTACAATGAGCAGTTCTTC; cdr3_aa: CASSQDEALAYNEQFF
d_call: NA; j_call: TRBJ1-2; v_call: TRBV28; cdr3_nt: TGTGCCAGCAGTGGGGCGGACAGCTCTAACTATGGCTACACCTTC; cdr3_aa: CASSGADSSNYGYTF
d_call: TRBD1; j_call: TRBJ2-7; v_call: TRBV9; cdr3_nt: TGTGCCAGCAGCGTAGCGGGACAGCCTGCGTACGAGCAGTACTTC; cdr3_aa: CASSVAGQPAYEQYF
d_call: NA; j_call: TRBJ2-3; v_call: TRBV7-9; cdr3_nt: TGTGCCAGCAGCACCCGACCGGGACGGACGACAGATACGCAGTATTTT; cdr3_aa: CASSTRPGRTTDTQYF
d_call: NA; j_call: TRBJ2-7; v_call: TRBV7-2; cdr3_nt: TGTGCCAGCAGTCGCCAGGGGGGCGGCTCCTACGAGCAGTACTTC; cdr3_aa: CASSRQGGGSYEQYF
d_call: TRBD2; j_call: TRBJ2-1; v_call: TRBV7-8; cdr3_nt: TGTGCCAGCAGCGGGAGGGTTAGCGTTAGCTCCTACAATGAGCAGTTCTTC; cdr3_aa: CASSGRVSVSSYNEQFF
d_call: NA; j_call: TRBJ2-1; v_call: TRBV24-1; cdr3_nt: TGTGCCACCAGTGATTTTCTAGTCGAGACCAATGAGCAGTTCTTC; cdr3_aa: CATSDFLVETNEQFF
d_call: NA; j_call: TRBJ1-1; v_call: TRBV20-1; cdr3_nt: TGCAGTGCTAGAGCTACGAACACTGAAGCTTTCTTT; cdr3_aa: CSARATNTEAFF
d_call: TRBD2; j_call: TRBJ2-1; v_call: TRBV7-2; cdr3_nt: TGTGCCAGCAGCCCACTAGCGGGAGGGCCTAGGGGTGAGCAGTTCTTC; cdr3_aa: CASSPLAGGPRGEQFF
d_call: TRBD1; j_call: TRBJ2-7; v_call: TRBV28; cdr3_nt: TGTGCCAGCAATCCGGAGACAGGGGCTATCTACGAGCAGTACTTC; cdr3_aa: CASNPETGAIYEQYF
d_call: NA; j_call: TRBJ2-3; v_call: TRBV30; cdr3_nt: TGTGCCTGGAGTTCGGGGCAGGGATTTACAGATACGCAGTATTTT; cdr3_aa: CAWSSGQGFTDTQYF
d_call: TRBD1; j_call: TRBJ2-5; v_call: TRBV20-1; cdr3_nt: TGCAGTGCTAGACACGGAACGGACAGGGCGGAGACCCAGTACTTC; cdr3_aa: CSARHGTDRAETQYF